The 18 T cell receptor beta chains below were found in one sample sequenced in a study of blood T cell repertoires in COVID-19. Clones were sequenced by immunoSEQ multiplex PCR, and TCRdb holds only the in-frame ones, with some missing. The sample holds about 140,000 clones, roughly 80% seen once. The sequenced sample was PBMCs or T cells enriched from blood (not recorded which). The receptor set was obtained from a man between 40 and 49 years old with acute COVID-19.

This chain connects TRBV20-1 to TRBJ1-1; a possible D gene is TRBD1 (6 bases). The V gene lost 3 bases and the J gene lost 5 bases, with 22 bases spanning the gap. The germline V gene has CDR1 DFQATT and CDR2 SNEGSKA (reference sequence). The CDR3 extends over 16 amino acids. CDR3: CSASGDGALGGTEAFF. DNA of the CDR3: TGCAGTGCTAGTGGTGACGGGGCCTTAGGGGGTACTGAAGCTTTCTTT.

V and J are TRBV10-3 and TRBJ2-2, with TRBD2 identical over 8 bases. J lost 1 base, V lost 3 bases, and 4 bases had no gene match. There are 16 residues in the CDR3. Germline V CDR1 and CDR2: ENHRY, SYGVKD. DNA of the CDR3: TGTGCCATCAGTGAAGGACTAGCCAAGAACACCGGGGAGCTGTTTTTT. Its translation is CAISEGLAKNTGELFF.

V gene TRBV18 combines with J gene TRBJ2-6, with TRBD1 matching over 8 bases. V lost 2 bases, J lost 0 bases, and 6 bases stayed unmatched. The CDR3 extends over 18 amino acids. Germline CDR1 is KGHSH and CDR2 is LQKENI. CDR3 amino acids: CASSPGQGSSSGANVLTF. CDR3 nucleotides: TGTGCCAGCTCACCAGGACAGGGATCTAGCTCTGGGGCCAACGTCCTGACTTTC.

The rearrangement uses TRBV29-1 and TRBJ2-5, with D possibly TRBD2 on 6 matching bases. Germline V CDR1 and CDR2: SQVTM, ANQGSEA. This CDR3 is 12 amino acids long. The V end was cut by 3 bases, the J end by 5 bases, with 10 bases between. CDR3 loop: CSVEWGDETQYF. CDR3 bases: TGCAGCGTTGAGTGGGGGGATGAGACCCAGTACTTC.

Only one count was recorded for this clone. The DNA of the CDR3 is TGTGCCAGCAGTTTGATAGTCGCAGATACGCAGTATTTT. Its protein is CASSLIVADTQYF. V is TRBV27 and J is TRBJ2-3; no firm D call. Germline values: CDR1 MNHEY, CDR2 SMNVEV (reference sequence). This CDR3 contains 13 residues. V was clipped by 3 bases and J by 4 bases, with 8 bases between them.

J is TRBJ2-7 and V is TRBV3-1 (or the pseudogene TRBV3-2), with 7 bases that match TRBD2. Germline V gives CDR1 LGHDT, CDR2 YNNKEL (reference sequence). This CDR3 is 16 amino acids long. With 4 bases clipped from V and 2 bases from J, the junction kept 11 bases outside the gene matches. The CDR3 bases are TGTGCCAGCAGCCGAGGGGTACTAGCGCAGCCCTACGAGCAGTACTTC. Protein: CASSRGVLAQPYEQYF.

This clone was seen only once. This chain joins TRBV6-1 and TRBJ2-3, with D unresolved. CDR1 and CDR2 from the germline V gene are MNHNS and SASEGT. This CDR3 comprises 14 residues. V dropped 3 bases and J dropped 1 base, with 8 bases sitting between them. The CDR3 DNA reads as TGTGCCAGCAGTGACGGAGACCGCACAGATACGCAGTATTTT. Protein product: CASSDGDRTDTQYF.

This rearrangement joins TRBV7-9 to TRBJ2-5; 10 bases match TRBD2. V shed 5 bases and J 3 bases; nucleotides not matched to a gene: 3. Per germline, CDR1 SEHNR and CDR2 FQNEAQ (reference sequence). CDR3 size: 14 residues. CDR3 loop: CASSPGLAEETQYF. Here the CDR3 DNA reads TGTGCCAGCAGCCCAGGACTAGCGGAAGAGACCCAGTACTTC.

V and J are TRBV4-3 and TRBJ2-1; 12 nucleotides align to TRBD1. V was clipped by 1 base and J by 7 bases; unmatched bases: 5. This CDR3 comprises 16 residues. Germline V gene sequence: CDR1 LGHNA, CDR2 YSLEER. The CDR3 spells CASSQVGGQGANEQFF. The CDR3 DNA is TGCGCCAGCAGCCAAGTTGGGGGACAGGGGGCGAATGAGCAGTTCTTC.

The chain carries TRBV2 and TRBJ2-5; tentatively, D is TRBD1 (6 bases). This CDR3 spans 15 amino acids. Between the trimmed V and J ends, which lost 1 base and 5 bases, there was a span of 14 bases. From germline, CDR1 is SNHLY and CDR2 FYNNEI. The CDR3 is CASSEGQGPEETQYF. CDR3 in DNA: TGTGCCAGCAGTGAAGGTCAGGGGCCGGAGGAGACCCAGTACTTC.

The V gene is TRBV29-1, the J gene TRBJ1-2; no clear D. Germline CDR1 and CDR2: SQVTM and ANQGSEA. V was cut by 4 bases and J by 0 bases, with 12 bases left in between. The CDR3 consists of 14 residues. The CDR3 nucleotides read TGCAGCGTTGGGGAGAGGACGTCTAACTATGGCTACACCTTC. It is translated as CSVGERTSNYGYTF.

The chain uses TRBV28 and TRBJ1-1; D is possibly TRBD1 (6 bases). The CDR3 is 12 residues long. The germline V and J ends were trimmed by 11 bases and 1 base, with 11 bases remaining between them. CDR1 is MDHEN and CDR2 is SYDVKM in the germline V gene. CDR3 sequence reads: CAAYRENTEAFF. CDR3 DNA: TGTGCCGCCTACAGGGAGAACACTGAAGCTTTCTTT. The variable domain in full, completed from reference TRBV28 and TRBJ1-1, reads DVKVTQSSRYLVKRTGEKVFLECVQDMDHENMFWYRQDPGLGLRLIYFSYDVKMKEKGDIPEGYSVSREKKERFSLILESASTNQTSMYLCAAYRENTEAFFGQGTRLTVV.

This clone has just one count. The chain is built from TRBV6-2 or TRBV6-3 and TRBJ2-2, with D perhaps TRBD2 (5 bases). Per the germline V gene, CDR1 is MNHEY and CDR2 is SVGEGT. The germline V and J ends were trimmed by 2 bases and 6 bases, with 10 bases remaining between them. The CDR3 runs 14 residues. The CDR3 bases are TGTGCCAGCAGTTACCTGGGAGTCGCCGGGGAGCTGTTTTTT. As protein: CASSYLGVAGELFF.

This clone has just one count. The chain couples TRBV27 to TRBJ1-4, with D possibly TRBD1 on 5 matching bases. Germline V gene data show CDR1 as MNHEY and CDR2 as SMNVEV (reference sequence). The CDR3 is 14 residues long. V was shortened by 0 bases and J by 8 bases, with 10 bases between the two germline ends. The CDR3 region is CASSLSGGEEKLFF. The DNA of the CDR3 is TGTGCCAGCAGTTTATCGGGGGGGGAGGAAAAACTGTTTTTT.

This sequence joins TRBV3-1 (or the pseudogene TRBV3-2) and TRBJ1-4, with D tentatively TRBD1 (6 bases). The germline V and J ends were trimmed by 1 base and 4 bases, with 10 bases remaining between them. The CDR3 length is 15 residues. The germline gives CDR1 LGHDT, CDR2 YNNKEL (reference sequence). CDR3 in amino acids: CASSQVGGGNEKLFF. The CDR3 DNA reads as TGTGCCAGCAGCCAAGTAGGGGGGGGTAATGAAAAACTGTTTTTT.

The chain carries TRBV6-2 or TRBV6-3 and TRBJ1-2, with D possibly TRBD1 on 6 matching bases. This CDR3 spans 14 amino acids. Germline V gene sequence: CDR1 MNHEY, CDR2 SVGEGT. With 5 bases removed from V and 0 bases from J, the gap between germline ends came to 10 bases. The CDR3 sequence is CASSRQATNYGYTF. The CDR3 nucleotides read TGTGCCAGCAGTCGACAGGCAACTAACTATGGCTACACCTTC.

The chain recombines TRBV28 with TRBJ2-5, with 8 bases aligning to TRBD1. Germline trimming cut 8 bases from V and 5 bases from J; bases unmatched to any gene: 7. The CDR3 totals 13 residues. CDR1 MDHEN and CDR2 SYDVKM come from the germline V gene. The CDR3 nucleotides are TGTGCCAGCGACAGGGGTAGGGGGGAGACCCAGTACTTC. Translation: CASDRGRGETQYF. The entire variable domain, with the rest obtained from reference TRBV28 and TRBJ2-5, is as follows: DVKVTQSSRYLVKRTGEKVFLECVQDMDHENMFWYRQDPGLGLRLIYFSYDVKMKEKGDIPEGYSVSREKKERFSLILESASTNQTSMYLCASDRGRGETQYFGPGTRLLVL.

CDR3 DNA sequence: TGTGCCAGCAGCCCGGACAGGAGCTCCTACAATGAGCAGTTCTTC. It codes for CASSPDRSSYNEQFF. V is TRBV9 and J is TRBJ2-1, with 7 bases lining up with TRBD1. The CDR3 is 15 residues long. Germline V lookup: CDR1 SGDLS, CDR2 YYNGEE. Trimming took 4 bases from V and 0 from J; bases not matched to a gene: 4.